In this sample, the clone carrying this T cell receptor (beta chain) turned up a few times. cDNA libraries for TCR alpha and TCR beta, carrying sample barcodes and UMIs, came from 5'RACE with constant-segment primers. In TCRdb, the 5' RACE reads were re-called with MiXCR into one record per CDR3 protein. The sample has 500,000 to 600,000 distinct CDR3 sequences, roughly 18% seen once. CDR1 is SGHVS and CDR2 is FNYEAQ in the germline V gene. V lost 0 bases and J 0 bases, leaving 12 bases between the germline ends. The CDR3 has 17 residues. The source of the sample is a study of T-cell memory formation after mild COVID-19.

The receptor was derived from an adult woman who had mild COVID-19 (a few samples of this study predate the infection). Cell type and time point are not known. The chain carries TRBV7-6 and TRBJ2-1; D may correspond to TRBD1 or TRBD2 (5 bases each). Sequenced material: PBMCs or a T cell subset sorted from them (not recorded which). CDR3 sequence reads: CASSLARTGRSYNEQFF. CDR3 in DNA: TGTGCCAGCAGCTTAGCGCGAACGGGGCGCTCCTACAATGAGCAGTTCTTC.